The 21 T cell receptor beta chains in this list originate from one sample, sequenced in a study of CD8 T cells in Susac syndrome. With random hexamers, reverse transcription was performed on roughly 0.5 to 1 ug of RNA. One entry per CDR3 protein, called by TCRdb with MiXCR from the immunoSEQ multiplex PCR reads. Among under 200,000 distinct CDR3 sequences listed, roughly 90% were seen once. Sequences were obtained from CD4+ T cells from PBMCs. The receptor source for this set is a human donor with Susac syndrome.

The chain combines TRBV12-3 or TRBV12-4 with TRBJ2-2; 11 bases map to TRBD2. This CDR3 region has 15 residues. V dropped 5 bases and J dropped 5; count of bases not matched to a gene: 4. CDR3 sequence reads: CASSTSGGWTGELFF. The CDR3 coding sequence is TGTGCCAGCAGTACTAGCGGGGGATGGACCGGGGAGCTGTTTTTT.

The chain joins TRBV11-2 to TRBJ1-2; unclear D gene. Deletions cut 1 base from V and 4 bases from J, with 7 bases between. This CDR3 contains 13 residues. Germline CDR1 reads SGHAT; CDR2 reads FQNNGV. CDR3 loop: CASSLVSGYGYTF. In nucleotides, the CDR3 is TGTGCCAGCAGCTTAGTCTCGGGCTATGGCTACACCTTC.

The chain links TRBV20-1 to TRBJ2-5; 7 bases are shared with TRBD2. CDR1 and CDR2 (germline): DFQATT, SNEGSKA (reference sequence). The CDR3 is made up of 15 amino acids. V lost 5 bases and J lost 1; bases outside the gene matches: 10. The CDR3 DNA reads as TGCAGTGCTGTAAATAGCGGGCGATCCCAAGAGACCCAGTACTTC. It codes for CSAVNSGRSQETQYF.

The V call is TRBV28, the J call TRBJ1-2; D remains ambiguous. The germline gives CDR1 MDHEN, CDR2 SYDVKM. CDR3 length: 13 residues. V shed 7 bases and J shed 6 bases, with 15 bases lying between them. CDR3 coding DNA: TGTGCCAGCAACATCTTCCAGACGGATGGCTACACCTTC. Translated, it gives CASNIFQTDGYTF.

The CDR3 loop reads CASSSRQGARGANVLTF. In DNA form, the CDR3 reads TGCGCCAGCAGCTCCCGTCAGGGGGCACGAGGGGCCAACGTCCTGACTTTC. J is TRBJ2-6 and V is TRBV5-1; TRBD1 agrees at 8 bases. The CDR3 has 17 residues. Losses at the gene ends were 3 bases for V and 4 bases for J; bases not matched to a gene: 9. Germline CDR1 SGHRS, CDR2 YFSETQ.

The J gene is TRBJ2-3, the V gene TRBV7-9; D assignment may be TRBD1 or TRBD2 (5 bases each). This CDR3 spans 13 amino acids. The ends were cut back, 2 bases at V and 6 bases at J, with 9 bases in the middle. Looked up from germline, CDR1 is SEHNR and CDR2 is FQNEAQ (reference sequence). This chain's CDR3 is CASSLRGGDTQYF. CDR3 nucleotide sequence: TGTGCCAGCAGCTTACGGGGCGGCGATACGCAGTATTTT. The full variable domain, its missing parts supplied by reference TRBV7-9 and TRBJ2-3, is DTGVSQNPRHKITKRGQNVTFRCDPISEHNRLYWYRQTLGQGPEFLTYFQNEAQLEKSRLLSDRFSAERPKGSFSTLEIQRTEQGDSAMYLCASSLRGGDTQYFGPGTRLTVL.

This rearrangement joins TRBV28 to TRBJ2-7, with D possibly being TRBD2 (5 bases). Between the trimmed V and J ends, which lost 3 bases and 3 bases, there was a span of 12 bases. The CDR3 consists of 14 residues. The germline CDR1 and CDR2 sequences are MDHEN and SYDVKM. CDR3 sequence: CASSLYNDYYEQYF. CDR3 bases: TGTGCCAGCAGTTTGTACAATGACTACTACGAGCAGTACTTC.

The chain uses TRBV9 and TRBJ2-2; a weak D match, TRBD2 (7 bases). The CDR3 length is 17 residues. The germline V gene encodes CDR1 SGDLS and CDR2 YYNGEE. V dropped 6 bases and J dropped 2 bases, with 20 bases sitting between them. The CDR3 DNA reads TGTGCCAGCACCCAAGGGGGGGGCGTACTAAACACCGGGGAGCTGTTTTTT. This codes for CASTQGGGVLNTGELFF.

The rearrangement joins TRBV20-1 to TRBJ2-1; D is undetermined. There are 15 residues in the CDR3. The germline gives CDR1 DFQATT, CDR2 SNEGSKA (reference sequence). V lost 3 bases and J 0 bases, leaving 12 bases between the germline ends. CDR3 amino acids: CSARYGQSSYNEQFF. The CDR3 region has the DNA TGCAGTGCTAGGTATGGCCAAAGCTCCTACAATGAGCAGTTCTTC.

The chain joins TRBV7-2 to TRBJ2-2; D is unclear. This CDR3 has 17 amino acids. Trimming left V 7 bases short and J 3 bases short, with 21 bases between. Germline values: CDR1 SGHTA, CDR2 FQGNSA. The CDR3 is CASTKTVLRADTGELFF. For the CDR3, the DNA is TGTGCCAGCACAAAAACGGTCCTGCGTGCGGACACCGGGGAGCTGTTTTTT.

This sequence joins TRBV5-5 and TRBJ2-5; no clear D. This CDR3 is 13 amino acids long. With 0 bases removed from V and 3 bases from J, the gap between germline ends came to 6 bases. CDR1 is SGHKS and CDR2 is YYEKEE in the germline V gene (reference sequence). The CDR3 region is CASSLASEETQYF. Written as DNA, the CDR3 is TGTGCCAGCAGCTTGGCCTCGGAAGAGACCCAGTACTTC.

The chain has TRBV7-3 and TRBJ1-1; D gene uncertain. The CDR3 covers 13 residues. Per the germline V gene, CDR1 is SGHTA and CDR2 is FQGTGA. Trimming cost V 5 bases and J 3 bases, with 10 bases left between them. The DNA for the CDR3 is TGTGCCAGCAGCCGAAACCAGGACACTGAAGCTTTCTTT. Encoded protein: CASSRNQDTEAFF.

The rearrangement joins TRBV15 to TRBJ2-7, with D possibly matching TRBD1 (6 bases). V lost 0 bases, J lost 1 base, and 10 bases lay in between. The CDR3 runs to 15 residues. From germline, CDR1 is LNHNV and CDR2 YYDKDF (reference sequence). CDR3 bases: TGTGCCACCAGCAGAGAACAGGGTCTGTCCTACGAGCAGTACTTC. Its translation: CATSREQGLSYEQYF.

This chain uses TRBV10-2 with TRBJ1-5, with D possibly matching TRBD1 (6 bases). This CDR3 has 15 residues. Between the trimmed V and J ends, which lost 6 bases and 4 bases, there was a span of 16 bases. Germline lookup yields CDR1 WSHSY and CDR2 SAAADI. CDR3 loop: CASSGADRPNQPQHF. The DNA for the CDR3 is TGCGCCAGCAGCGGAGCCGACAGGCCAAATCAGCCCCAGCATTTT.

The CDR3 DNA reads TGTGCCAGCAGTTTAGGGCAGCAAAATTCACCCCTCCACTTT. This sequence encodes CASSLGQQNSPLHF. The gene calls are TRBV12-3 or TRBV12-4 and TRBJ1-6; no reliable D call. CDR3 length: 14 amino acids. V was shortened by 1 base and J by 7 bases, with 8 bases between the two germline ends.

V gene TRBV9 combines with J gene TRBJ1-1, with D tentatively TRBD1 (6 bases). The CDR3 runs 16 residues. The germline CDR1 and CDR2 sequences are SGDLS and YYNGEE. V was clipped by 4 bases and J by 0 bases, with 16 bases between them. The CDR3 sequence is CASSWGQGGMNTEAFF. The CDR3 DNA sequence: TGTGCCAGCAGCTGGGGGCAGGGCGGGATGAACACTGAAGCTTTCTTT.

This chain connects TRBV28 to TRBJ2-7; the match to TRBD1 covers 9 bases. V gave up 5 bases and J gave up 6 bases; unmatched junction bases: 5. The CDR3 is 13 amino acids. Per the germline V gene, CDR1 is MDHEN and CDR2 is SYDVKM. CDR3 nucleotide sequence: TGTGCCAGCAGTCCGGGACAGGGAGTCGAGCAGTACTTC. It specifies CASSPGQGVEQYF.

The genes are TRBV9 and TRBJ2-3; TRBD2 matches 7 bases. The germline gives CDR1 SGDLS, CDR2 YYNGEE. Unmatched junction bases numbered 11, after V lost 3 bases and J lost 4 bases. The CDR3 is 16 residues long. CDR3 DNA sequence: TGTGCCAGCAGCGCCTGGACCGATCGGGAGGCAGATACGCAGTATTTT. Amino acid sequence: CASSAWTDREADTQYF.

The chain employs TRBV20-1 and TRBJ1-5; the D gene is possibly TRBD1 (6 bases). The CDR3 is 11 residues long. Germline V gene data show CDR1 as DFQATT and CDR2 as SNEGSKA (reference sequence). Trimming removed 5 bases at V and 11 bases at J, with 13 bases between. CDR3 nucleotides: TGCAGTGCTGTGACAGGACCGGCCCAGCATTTT. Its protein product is CSAVTGPAQHF.

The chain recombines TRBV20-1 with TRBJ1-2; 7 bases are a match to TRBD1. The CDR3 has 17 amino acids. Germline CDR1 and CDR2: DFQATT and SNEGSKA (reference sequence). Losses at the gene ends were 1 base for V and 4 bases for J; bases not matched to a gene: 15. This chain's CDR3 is CSARVVTGRGSGYGYTF. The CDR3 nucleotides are TGCAGTGCTAGAGTGGTGACAGGGAGAGGTTCGGGCTATGGCTACACCTTC.

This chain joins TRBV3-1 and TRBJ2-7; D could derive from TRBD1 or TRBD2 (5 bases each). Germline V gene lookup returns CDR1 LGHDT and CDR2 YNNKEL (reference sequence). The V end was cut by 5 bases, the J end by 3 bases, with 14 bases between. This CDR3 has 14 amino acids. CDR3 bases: TGTGCCAGCAGCGGGGGAACCCGGATCTACGAGCAGTACTTC. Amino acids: CASSGGTRIYEQYF.